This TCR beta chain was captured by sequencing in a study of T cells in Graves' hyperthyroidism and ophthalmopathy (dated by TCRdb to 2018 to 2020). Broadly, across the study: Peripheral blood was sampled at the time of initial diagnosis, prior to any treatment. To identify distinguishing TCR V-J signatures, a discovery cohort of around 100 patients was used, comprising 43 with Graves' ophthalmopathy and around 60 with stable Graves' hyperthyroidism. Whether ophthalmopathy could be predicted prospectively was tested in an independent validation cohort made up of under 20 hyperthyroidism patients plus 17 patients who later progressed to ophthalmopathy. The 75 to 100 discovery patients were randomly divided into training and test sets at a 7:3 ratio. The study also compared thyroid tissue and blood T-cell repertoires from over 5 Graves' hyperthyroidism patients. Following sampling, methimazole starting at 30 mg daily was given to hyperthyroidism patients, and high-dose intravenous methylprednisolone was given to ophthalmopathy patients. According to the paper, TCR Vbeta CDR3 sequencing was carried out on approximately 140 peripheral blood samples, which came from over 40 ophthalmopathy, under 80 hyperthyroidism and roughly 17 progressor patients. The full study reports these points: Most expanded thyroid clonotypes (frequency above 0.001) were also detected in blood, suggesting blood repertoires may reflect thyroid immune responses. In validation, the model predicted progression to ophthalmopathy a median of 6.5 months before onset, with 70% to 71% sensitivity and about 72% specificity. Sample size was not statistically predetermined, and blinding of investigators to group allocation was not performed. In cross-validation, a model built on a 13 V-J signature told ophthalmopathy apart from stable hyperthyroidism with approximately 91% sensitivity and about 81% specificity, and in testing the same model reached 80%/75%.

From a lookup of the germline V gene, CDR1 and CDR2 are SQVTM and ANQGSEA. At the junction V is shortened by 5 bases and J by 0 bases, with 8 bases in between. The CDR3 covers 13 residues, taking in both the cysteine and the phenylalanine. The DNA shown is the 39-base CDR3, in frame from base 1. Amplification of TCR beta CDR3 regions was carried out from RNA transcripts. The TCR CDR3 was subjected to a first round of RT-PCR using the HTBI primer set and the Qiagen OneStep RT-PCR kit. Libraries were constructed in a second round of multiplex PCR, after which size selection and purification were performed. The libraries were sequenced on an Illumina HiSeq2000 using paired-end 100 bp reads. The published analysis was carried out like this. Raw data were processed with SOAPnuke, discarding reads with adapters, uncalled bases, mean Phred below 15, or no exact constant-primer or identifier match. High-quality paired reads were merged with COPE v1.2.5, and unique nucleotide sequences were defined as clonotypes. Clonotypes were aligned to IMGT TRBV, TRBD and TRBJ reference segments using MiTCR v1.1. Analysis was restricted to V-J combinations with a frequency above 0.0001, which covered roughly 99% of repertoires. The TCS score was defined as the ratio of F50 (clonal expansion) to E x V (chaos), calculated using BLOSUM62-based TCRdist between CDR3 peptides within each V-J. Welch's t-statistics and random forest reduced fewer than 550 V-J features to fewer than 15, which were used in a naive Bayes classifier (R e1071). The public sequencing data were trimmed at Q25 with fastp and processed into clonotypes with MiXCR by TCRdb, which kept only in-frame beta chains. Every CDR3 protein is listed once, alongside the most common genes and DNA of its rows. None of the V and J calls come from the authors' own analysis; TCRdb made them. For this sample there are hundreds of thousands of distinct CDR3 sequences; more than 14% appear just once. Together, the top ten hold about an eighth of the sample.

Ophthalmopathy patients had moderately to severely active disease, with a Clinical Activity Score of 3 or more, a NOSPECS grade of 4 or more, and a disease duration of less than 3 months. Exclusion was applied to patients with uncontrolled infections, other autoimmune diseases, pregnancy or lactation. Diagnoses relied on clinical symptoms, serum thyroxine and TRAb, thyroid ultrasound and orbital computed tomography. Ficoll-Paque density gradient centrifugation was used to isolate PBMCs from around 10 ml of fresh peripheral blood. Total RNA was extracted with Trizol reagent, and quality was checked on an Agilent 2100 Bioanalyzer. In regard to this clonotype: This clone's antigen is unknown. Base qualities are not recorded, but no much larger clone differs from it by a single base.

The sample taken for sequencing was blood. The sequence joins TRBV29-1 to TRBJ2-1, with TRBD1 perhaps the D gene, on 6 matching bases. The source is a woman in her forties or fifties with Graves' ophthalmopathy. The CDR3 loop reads CSVSGDSYNEQFF. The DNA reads TGCAGCGTTTCAGGGGACTCCTACAATGAGCAGTTCTTC.